Sequencing of this T cell receptor beta chain was carried out in a study of blood T cell repertoires in COVID-19 (dated by TCRdb to the early 2020s). In terms of the full investigation: Samples from collaborators originated in the United States, Italy and Spain and spanned both the acute and convalescent phases of COVID-19. The prospective study material was composed of cDNA or gDNA derived from T cells, B-cell-depleted T cells, or PBMCs. The dataset comprised deeply sampled blood TCRbeta repertoires from subjects exposed to, actively infected with, or recovered from COVID-19. HLA class I and class II types, where available, came from metadata supplied by the sample provider rather than from assay-based typing. The samples were drawn from the first 160 participants of the ongoing ImmuneRACE study and from 1,254 subjects provided by 6 global collaborators. Sample metadata almost always included a de-identified subject ID, COVID-19 status, age in years and sex. The repertoires were made available in a free public database intended to serve as a resource for research on the immune response to SARS-CoV-2.

The germline V gene sets CDR1 to MDHEN and CDR2 to SYDVKM. The CDR3 holds 12 amino acids from the cysteine to the phenylalanine. Only CDR3 DNA remains: 36 bases, in frame from the first base. V lost 5 bases and J lost 11 bases, and the count of bases not matched to a germline gene is 8. Overall study outcomes, separate from this receptor: The amount of clinical and demographic metadata varied by source and participant and was provided uncurated.

One collaborating source in Seattle enrolled patients during active infection and followed them longitudinally through the course of disease. Each collaborating institution followed its own protocols to collect whole blood in K2EDTA tubes. For TCRbeta analysis, collaborator samples were shipped as frozen whole blood, as isolated PBMCs, or as DNA extracted from either sample type. TCRbeta CDR3 regions were amplified from genomic DNA by means of the immunoSEQ Assay, a bias-controlled multiplex PCR. As for the original processing: The number of nucleated cells in each sample was estimated from the amplification of reference gene primers within the assay. To quantify the absolute abundance of each unique TCRbeta CDR3 rearrangement, sequence reads were collapsed and filtered. For each sample, productive Simpson clonality was calculated as the square root of Simpson's diversity index across productive rearrangements. TCRdb retrieved this table from immuneACCESS and kept in-frame rearrangements only. Not all clones are present; in checked studies, unresolved V genes account for under half, and no reason is known for the remainder. The DNA gave D and trimming, while V, J and clone size come from that table. For this sample the table gives about 290,000 clones, of which approximately 89% were detected only once. The ten most abundant clones make up more than 9.5% of the sample.

This clone was counted a few times. No cognate antigen has been identified for it. No base-level quality is on record; no much larger clone is a single base apart. This sequence originates from a woman aged 30 to 39 with COVID-19, enrolled during active disease. What was sequenced was peripheral blood. Recombination connected TRBV28 to TRBJ1-1; a stretch of 7 junction bases matches TRBD1. Here the CDR3 is given as CASSPDRVLAFF. The bases read TGTGCCAGCAGTCCAGACAGGGTGCTGGCTTTCTTT. The entire variable domain, with the stretches around the CDR3 drawn from the reference TRBV28 and TRBJ1-1 proteins, is DVKVTQSSRYLVKRTGEKVFLECVQDMDHENMFWYRQDPGLGLRLIYFSYDVKMKEKGDIPEGYSVSREKKERFSLILESASTNQTSMYLCASSPDRVLAFFGQGTRLTVV.